This TCR beta chain was sequenced in a study of T cells in Graves' hyperthyroidism and ophthalmopathy (dated by TCRdb to the late 2010s). A note on the overall study: Peripheral blood was collected at initial diagnosis, before any treatment. Prospective prediction of ophthalmopathy was tested in an independent validation cohort consisting of 18 hyperthyroidism patients and 17 patients who later progressed to ophthalmopathy. Thyroid tissue and blood T-cell repertoires from six or seven Graves' hyperthyroidism patients were also compared in the study. A discovery cohort of around 100 patients, about 44 with Graves' ophthalmopathy and approximately 55 with stable Graves' hyperthyroidism, was used to find distinguishing TCR V-J signatures. According to the paper, TCR Vbeta CDR3 sequencing was carried out on approximately 140 peripheral blood samples, which came from 40 to 45 ophthalmopathy, 70 to 80 hyperthyroidism and 17 progressor patients. The 85 to 100 discovery patients were randomly split 7:3 into training and test sets. After blood sampling, hyperthyroidism patients were treated with methimazole at a starting dose of 30 mg daily, and ophthalmopathy patients were treated with high-dose intravenous methylprednisolone. Study-wide findings and limitations: Most expanded thyroid clonotypes (frequency above 0.001) were also found in blood, which suggests that blood repertoires may mirror thyroid immune responses. In validation, progression to ophthalmopathy was predicted by the model with 70.59% sensitivity and just over 72% specificity, a median of roughly six months before onset. Ophthalmopathy was separated from stable hyperthyroidism by a 13 V-J signature model, with 85% to 90% sensitivity and approximately 81% specificity obtained in cross-validation and 80%/75% obtained in testing. No statistical method was used to fix the sample size in advance, and group allocation was not hidden from the investigators.

The CDR3 sequence holds 15 residues, the cysteine and phenylalanine included. The CDR3 DNA has 45 bases and is translated from base 1. V loses 4 bases, J loses 2 bases, and the germline ends lie 12 bases apart. As encoded in the germline V gene, CDR1 is MNHEY while CDR2 is SVGEGT. In the ophthalmopathy patients, disease was moderately to severely active, with a Clinical Activity Score of 3 or more, a NOSPECS grade of 4 or more, and a duration of less than 3 months. Patients with uncontrolled infections, other autoimmune diseases, pregnancy or lactation were excluded. Diagnoses relied on clinical symptoms, serum thyroxine and TRAb, thyroid ultrasound and orbital computed tomography. PBMCs were separated from 10 ml of fresh peripheral blood using Ficoll-Paque density gradient centrifugation. Total RNA was extracted with Trizol reagent, and quality was checked on an Agilent 2100 Bioanalyzer. Worth noting for this clonotype: Its antigen target is currently unknown. No base quality values were provided; no much bigger clone lies one nucleotide off.

The TCR beta CDR3 regions were amplified from RNA transcripts. The first round of RT-PCR for the TCR CDR3 was performed with the HTBI primer set and the Qiagen OneStep RT-PCR kit. Libraries were constructed in a second round of multiplex PCR, after which size selection and purification were carried out. Libraries were sequenced paired-end with 100 bp reads on an Illumina HiSeq2000. As for how the authors treated the data: SOAPnuke was used to process the raw data, removing reads that contained adapters or uncalled bases, had a mean Phred below 15, or lacked an exact match to the constant primer or identifier. COPE v1.2.5 was used to merge the high-quality paired reads, and each unique nucleotide sequence was defined as a clonotype. MiTCR v1.1 was used to align the clonotypes against IMGT TRBV, TRBD and TRBJ reference segments. The analysis was restricted to V-J combinations with a frequency above 0.0001, which together covered 99.2% of the repertoires. A TCS score was defined as the ratio of F50 (clonal expansion) to E x V (chaos), with BLOSUM62-based TCRdist applied between CDR3 peptides within each V-J. Welch's t-statistics and random forest reduced approximately 520 V-J features to about 12, which were used in a naive Bayes classifier (R e1071). TCRdb itself trimmed the public reads at Q25 with fastp, ran MiXCR and retained productive beta chains. Identical CDR3 protein sequences are pooled into one entry, listed with their most common genes and DNA. The V and J calls and clone size come from TCRdb's table, not from the authors' own analysis. This sample is represented by 490,000 or so distinct CDR3 sequences; 15% to 20% of them were singletons. Of the sample, 45% to 50% is held by the ten largest clones.

Sequenced: blood. The chain was built from TRBV6-2 or TRBV6-3 and TRBJ2-1; confidence is insufficient to name the D gene. The receptor's source is a man between 35 and 55 years old with Graves' ophthalmopathy. The DNA sequence is given as TGTGCCAGCAGTTTAGTGGGAAACCCCTACAATGAGCAGTTCTTC. It specifies CASSLVGNPYNEQFF.